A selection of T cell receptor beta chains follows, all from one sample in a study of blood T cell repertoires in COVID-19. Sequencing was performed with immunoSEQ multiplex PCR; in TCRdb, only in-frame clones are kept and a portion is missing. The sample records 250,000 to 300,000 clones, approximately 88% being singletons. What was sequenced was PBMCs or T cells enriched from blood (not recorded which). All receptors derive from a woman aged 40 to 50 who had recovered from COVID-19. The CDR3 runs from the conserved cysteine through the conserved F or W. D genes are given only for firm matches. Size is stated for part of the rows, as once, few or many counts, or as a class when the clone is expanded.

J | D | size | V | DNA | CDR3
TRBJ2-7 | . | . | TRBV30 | TGTGCCTCGGGACTGAGGAGTTACGAGCAGTACTTC | CASGLRSYEQYF
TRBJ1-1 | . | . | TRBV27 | TGTGCCAGCAGTTGGCAGGGTTCCACTGAAGCTTTCTTT | CASSWQGSTEAFF
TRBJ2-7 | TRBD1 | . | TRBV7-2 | TGTGCCAGCAGCTCGGGACAGTCCTACCAGTACTTC | CASSSGQSYQYF
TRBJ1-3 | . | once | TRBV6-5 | TGTGCCAGCAGACAGGTTCCCTCTGGAAACACCATATATTTT | CASRQVPSGNTIYF
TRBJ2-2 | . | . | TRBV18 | TGTGCCAGCTCACCGGGCTTCCCGAACACCGGGGAGCTGTTTTTT | CASSPGFPNTGELFF
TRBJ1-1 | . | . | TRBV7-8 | TGTGCCAGCAGCTTAGGGGCGGGGGGGAGCACTGAAGCTTTCTTT | CASSLGAGGSTEAFF
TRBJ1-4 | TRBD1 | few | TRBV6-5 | TGTGCCAGCAACCGGGACAGGGGAGAAAAACTGTTTTTT | CASNRDRGEKLFF
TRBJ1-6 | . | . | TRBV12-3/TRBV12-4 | TGTGCCAGCGGGCCGACAGTTAATTCACCCCTCCACTTT | CASGPTVNSPLHF
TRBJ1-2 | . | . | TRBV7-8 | TGTGCCAGCAGCTTAAGCGACCTCTATGGCTACACCTTC | CASSLSDLYGYTF
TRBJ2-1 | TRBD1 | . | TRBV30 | TGTGCCTGGAGCCGACAGGGTTTTGAGCAGTTCTTC | CAWSRQGFEQFF
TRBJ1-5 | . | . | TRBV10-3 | TGTGCCATCAGTGAGTCCTACGCGCCCCAGCATTTT | CAISESYAPQHF
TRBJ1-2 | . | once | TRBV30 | TGTGCCTGGAGTGTATACTGGAACTATGGCTACACCTTC | CAWSVYWNYGYTF
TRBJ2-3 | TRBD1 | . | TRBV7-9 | TGTGCCAGCAGCTCACCCGACAGGGCTACTAGCACAGATACGCAGTATTTT | CASSSPDRATSTDTQYF
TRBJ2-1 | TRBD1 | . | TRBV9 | TGTGCCAGCTCCCGGGACAGATACAATGAGCAGTTCTTC | CASSRDRYNEQFF
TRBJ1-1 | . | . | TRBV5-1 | TGCGCCAGCAGCTTTGATCGGTTGAACACTGAAGCTTTCTTT | CASSFDRLNTEAFF
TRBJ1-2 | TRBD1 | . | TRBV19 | TGTGCCAGTAGTCGGACAGGAGACTATGGCTACACCTTC | CASSRTGDYGYTF
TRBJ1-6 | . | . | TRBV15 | TGTGCCACCAGCAGAGGTCGTGGGGACTTCTCCTATAATTCACCCCTCCACTTT | CATSRGRGDFSYNSPLHF
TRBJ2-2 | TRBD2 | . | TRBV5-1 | TGCGCCAGCAGCTTTAGCGTCGGGGGGAGAGACACCGGGGAGCTGTTTTTT | CASSFSVGGRDTGELFF
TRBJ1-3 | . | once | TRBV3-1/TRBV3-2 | TGTGCCAGCAGCCAAGTGACAGCGAGCTATGGAAACACCATATATTTT | CASSQVTASYGNTIYF
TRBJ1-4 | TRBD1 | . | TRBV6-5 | TGTGCCAGCAGTCGACAGGGATCCGGTGAAAAACTGTTTTTT | CASSRQGSGEKLFF
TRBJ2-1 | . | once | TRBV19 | TGTGCCAGTAGTATCCAGTCAACAGCCAATGAGCAGTTCTTC | CASSIQSTANEQFF
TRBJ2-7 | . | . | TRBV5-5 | TGTGCCAGCAGCTCAGTAGCGAGCTCCTACGAGCAGTACTTC | CASSSVASSYEQYF
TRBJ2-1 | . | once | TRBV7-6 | TGTGCCAGCAGCTCCTCCAATGAGCAGTTCTTC | CASSSSNEQFF
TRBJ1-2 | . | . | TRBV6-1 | TGTGCCAGCAGTGAATTTGGGGGGGCAAAGGACTATGGCTACACCTTC | CASSEFGGAKDYGYTF
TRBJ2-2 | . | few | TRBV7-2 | TGTGCCAGCAGCTCAATGAACACCGGGGAGCTGTTTTTT | CASSSMNTGELFF
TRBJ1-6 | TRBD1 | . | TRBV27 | TGTGCCAGCAGAGGTCCACGACAGGGCATTTCACCCCTCCACTTT | CASRGPRQGISPLHF
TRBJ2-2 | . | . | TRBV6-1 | TGTGCCAGCAGTGAAGCGGGGCAGTTAAGAACCGGGGAGCTGTTTTTT | CASSEAGQLRTGELFF
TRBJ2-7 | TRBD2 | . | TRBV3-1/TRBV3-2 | TGTGCCAGCAGCCAACCTCTAGCGGACCTTCCCCCCTTTCGGTACGAGCAGTACTTC | CASSQPLADLPPFRYEQYF
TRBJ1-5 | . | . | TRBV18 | TGTGCCAGCTCACCCCAGGGGTCCGCTGATCAGCCCCAGCATTTT | CASSPQGSADQPQHF
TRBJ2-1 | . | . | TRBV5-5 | TGTGCCAGCAGCTTGCGGCTAGAGAGGGATGAGCAGTTCTTC | CASSLRLERDEQFF
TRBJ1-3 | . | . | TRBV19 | TGTGCCAGTAGTATGGGAGCCGCTGGAAACACCATATATTTT | CASSMGAAGNTIYF
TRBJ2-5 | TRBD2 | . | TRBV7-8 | TGTGCCAGCAGCTTATTCTTATCGGGAGGTAGTGAGACCCAGTACTTC | CASSLFLSGGSETQYF
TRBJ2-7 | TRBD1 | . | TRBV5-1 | TGCGCCAGCAGGGGACAGGGCATGATAACGGGCGAGCAGTACTTC | CASRGQGMITGEQYF
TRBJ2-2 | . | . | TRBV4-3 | TGCGCCAGCAGCCAAGACGGGTTCGGAGGTAACACCGGGGAGCTGTTTTTT | CASSQDGFGGNTGELFF
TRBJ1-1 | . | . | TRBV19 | TGTGCCAGTAGCGGGGAGGTCGGGACTGAAGCTTTCTTT | CASSGEVGTEAFF
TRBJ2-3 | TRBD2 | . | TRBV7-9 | TGTGCCAGCAGCTTAGGGAGTCTAGCGGTCACAGATACGCAGTATTTT | CASSLGSLAVTDTQYF
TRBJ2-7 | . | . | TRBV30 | TGTGCCTGGAGCGGACAGCTCGAGTACGAGCAGTACTTC | CAWSGQLEYEQYF
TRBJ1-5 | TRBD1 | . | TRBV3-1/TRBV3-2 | TGTGCCAGCAGCCTTGGGACAGGGGATTCGCCCCAGCATTTT | CASSLGTGDSPQHF
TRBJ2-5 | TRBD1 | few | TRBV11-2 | TGTGCCAGCAGCGGGACAGGGGTAGAGACCCAGTACTTC | CASSGTGVETQYF
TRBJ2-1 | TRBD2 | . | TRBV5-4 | TGTGCCAGCAGCTGGGGGGCTAGCGGGACTTACAATGAGCAGTTCTTC | CASSWGASGTYNEQFF
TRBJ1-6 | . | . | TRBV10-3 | TGTGCCATCCAAGAACGGGTCAAGGATTCACCCCTCCACTTT | CAIQERVKDSPLHF
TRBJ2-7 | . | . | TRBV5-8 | TGTGCCAGCAGCTTGGTTTGGTGGGAGCTTGCCTACGAGCAGTACTTC | CASSLVWWELAYEQYF
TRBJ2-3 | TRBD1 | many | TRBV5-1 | TGCGCCAGCAGCTTGGGCTCGCAGGGGGTCAGCACAGATACGCAGTATTTT | CASSLGSQGVSTDTQYF
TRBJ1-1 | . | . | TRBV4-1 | TGCGCCAGCAGCCACGTTAGAGCAGGGAAGGCTGAAGCTTTCTTT | CASSHVRAGKAEAFF
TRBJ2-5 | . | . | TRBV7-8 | TGTGCCAGCAGCCGGACTGTTCAAGAGACCCAGTACTTC | CASSRTVQETQYF
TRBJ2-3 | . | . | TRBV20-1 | TGCAGTGCTAGTGTTTGGGGGGAAGGGACAGATACGCAGTATTTT | CSASVWGEGTDTQYF
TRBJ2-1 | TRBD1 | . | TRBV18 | TGTGCCAGCTCACCAAATTATGGCAGGGGGAATGAGCAGTTCTTC | CASSPNYGRGNEQFF
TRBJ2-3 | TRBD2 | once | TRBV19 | TGTGCCAGTAGTATCCGGAGACTAGCGGGAGTCGGTACGCAGTATTTT | CASSIRRLAGVGTQYF
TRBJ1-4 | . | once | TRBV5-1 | TGCGCCAGCAGCTGGGAGTTCTTGAATGAAAAACTGTTTTTT | CASSWEFLNEKLFF
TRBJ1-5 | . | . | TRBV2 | TGTGCCAGCAGTGAAGCGTCACTAGGCAATCAGCCCCAGCATTTT | CASSEASLGNQPQHF
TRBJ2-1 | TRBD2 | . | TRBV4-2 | TGTGCCAGCAGCCGCCGGGGACTAGCGGGGTTCGGTGAGCAGTTCTTC | CASSRRGLAGFGEQFF
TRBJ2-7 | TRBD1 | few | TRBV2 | TGTGCCAGCAGGACAGGGCCCTCCTACGAGCAGTACTTC | CASRTGPSYEQYF
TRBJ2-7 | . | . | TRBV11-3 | TGTGCCAGCAGCTTAGATCCTTCAGGTAACTACGAGCAGTACTTC | CASSLDPSGNYEQYF
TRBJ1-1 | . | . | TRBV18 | TGTGCCAGCTCACTGGACACTCACCTGACTGAAGCTTTCTTT | CASSLDTHLTEAFF
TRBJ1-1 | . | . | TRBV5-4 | TGTGCCAGCAGCGTTAACCCCACAGACCTGAACACTGAAGCTTTCTTT | CASSVNPTDLNTEAFF
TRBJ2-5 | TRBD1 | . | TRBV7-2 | TGTGCCAGCAGCCGCCGGGACAGGGAAGAGACCCAGTACTTC | CASSRRDREETQYF
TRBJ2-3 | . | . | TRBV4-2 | TGTGCCAGCAGCCAAGCCCTAGCGTCGGGAGAAGGCCCAGATACGCAGTATTTT | CASSQALASGEGPDTQYF